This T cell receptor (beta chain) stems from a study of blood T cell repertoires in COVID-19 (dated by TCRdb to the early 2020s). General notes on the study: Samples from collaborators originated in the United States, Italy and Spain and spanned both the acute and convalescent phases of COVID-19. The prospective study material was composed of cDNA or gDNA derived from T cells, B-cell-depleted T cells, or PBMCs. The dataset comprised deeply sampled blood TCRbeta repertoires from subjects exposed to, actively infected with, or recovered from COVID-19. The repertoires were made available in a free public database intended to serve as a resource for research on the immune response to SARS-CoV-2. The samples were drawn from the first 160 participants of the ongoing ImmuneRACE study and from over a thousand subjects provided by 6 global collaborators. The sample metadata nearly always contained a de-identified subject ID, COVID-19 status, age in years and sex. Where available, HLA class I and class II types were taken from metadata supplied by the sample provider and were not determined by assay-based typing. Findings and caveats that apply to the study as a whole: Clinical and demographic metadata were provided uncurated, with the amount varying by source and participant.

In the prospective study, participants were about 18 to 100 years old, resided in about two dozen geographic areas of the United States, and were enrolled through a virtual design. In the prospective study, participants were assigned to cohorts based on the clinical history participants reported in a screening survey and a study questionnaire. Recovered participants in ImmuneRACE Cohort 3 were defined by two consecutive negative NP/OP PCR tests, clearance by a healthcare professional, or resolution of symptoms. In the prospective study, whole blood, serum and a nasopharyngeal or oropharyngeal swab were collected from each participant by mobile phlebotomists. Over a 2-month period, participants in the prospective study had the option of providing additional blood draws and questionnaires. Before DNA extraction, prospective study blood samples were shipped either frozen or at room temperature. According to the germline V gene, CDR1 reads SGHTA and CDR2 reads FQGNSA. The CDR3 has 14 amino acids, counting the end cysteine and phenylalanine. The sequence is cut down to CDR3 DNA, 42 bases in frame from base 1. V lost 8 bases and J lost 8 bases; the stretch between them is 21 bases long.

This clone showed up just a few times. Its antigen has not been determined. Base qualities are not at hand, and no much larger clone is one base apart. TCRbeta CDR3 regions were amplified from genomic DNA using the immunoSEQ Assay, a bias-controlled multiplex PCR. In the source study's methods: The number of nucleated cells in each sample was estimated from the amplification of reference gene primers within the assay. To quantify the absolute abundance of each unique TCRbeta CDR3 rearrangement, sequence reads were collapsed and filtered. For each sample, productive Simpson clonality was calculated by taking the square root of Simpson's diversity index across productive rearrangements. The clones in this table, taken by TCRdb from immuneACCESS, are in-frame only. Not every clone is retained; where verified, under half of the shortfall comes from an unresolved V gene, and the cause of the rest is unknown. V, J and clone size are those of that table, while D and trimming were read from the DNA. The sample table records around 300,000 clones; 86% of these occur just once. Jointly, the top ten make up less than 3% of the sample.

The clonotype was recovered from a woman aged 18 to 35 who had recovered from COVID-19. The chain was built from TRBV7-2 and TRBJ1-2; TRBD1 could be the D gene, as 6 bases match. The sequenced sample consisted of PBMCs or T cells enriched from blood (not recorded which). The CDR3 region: CASWRRGDYMGYTF. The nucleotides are TGTGCCAGCTGGCGAAGGGGGGACTATATGGGCTACACCTTC.